The clone carrying this T cell receptor (beta chain) has only one observation. Its antigen is unknown. The V end was cut by 5 bases, the J end by 3 bases, with 20 bases between. The CDR3 loop spans 15 amino acids. Germline CDR1 and CDR2: GTSNPN and SVGIG (reference sequence). The study drew its donors from healthy HIV-negative adults without recent acute infections or vaccinations. This sample stems from a study of shared clonotypes between healthy human individuals. For the study at large: The donors, two women and a few men, were aged 18 to 49.

The table came from immunoSEQ multiplex PCR; TCRdb's copy has only in-frame clones and leaves some out. In the table there are millions of clones, 90% to 95% of which are singletons. General study findings and limits: Relative to memory subsets, naive subsets generally showed larger estimated richness. Several donors had 5% to 6.5% of their naive CD4 clonotypes in common.

The receptor's source is a man aged 18 to 29 in good health. The J gene is TRBJ2-7, the V gene TRBV30; no clear D gene. Sequenced input: naive CD4+ T cells sorted from blood. As to subset: CD45RA+ positively selected. DNA of the CDR3: TGTGCCTGGGACCACCCTGTAGACAAAATCTACGAGCAGTACTTC. Translation gives CAWDHPVDKIYEQYF. Variable domain in full (rest from reference TRBV30 and TRBJ2-7): SQTIHQWPATLVQPVGSPLSLECTVEGTSNPNLYWYRQAAGRGLQLLFYSVGIGQISSEVPQNLSASRPQDRQFILSSKKLLLSDSGFYLCAWDHPVDKIYEQYFGPGTRLTVT.